These 17 T cell receptor beta chains were sequenced from one sample in a study of blood T cell repertoires in COVID-19. Some clones are missing from TCRdb's copy, which holds only in-frame ones; the method was immunoSEQ multiplex PCR. The table records 220,000 or so clones, 85% to 90% of them present only once. Sequencing was performed on PBMCs or T cells enriched from blood (not recorded which). These receptors were taken from a man in his fifties who had been exposed to COVID-19.

Comment on this clone: This sample includes further DNA sequences coding for the same CDR3. This chain joins TRBV3-1 (or the pseudogene TRBV3-2) and TRBJ1-1; no reliable D call. V lost 1 base and J 5 bases, leaving 8 bases between the germline ends. This CDR3 contains 13 residues. Germline loops: CDR1 LGHDT, CDR2 YNNKEL (reference sequence). CDR3 in DNA: TGTGCCAGCAGCCAAGTGGGAGGGACTGAAGCTTTCTTT. Translating it yields CASSQVGGTEAFF.

About this clone itself: Additional DNA sequences in this sample encode the identical CDR3. The genes are TRBV24-1 and TRBJ2-1; 7 nucleotides align to TRBD1. The CDR3 totals 14 residues. After removal of 2 bases from V and 3 bases from J, the junction contained 0 bases not matched to a gene. Germline-derived CDR1 and CDR2 are KGHDR and SFDVKD. The DNA for the CDR3 is TGTGCCACCAGTGATTGGGACAGCTACAATGAGCAGTTCTTC. Residues: CATSDWDSYNEQFF.

In this sample, this clone turned up many times. V is TRBV20-1 and J is TRBJ2-5; 10 positions agree with TRBD2. V gave up 3 bases and J gave up 0 bases; unmatched junction bases: 7. Germline values: CDR1 DFQATT, CDR2 SNEGSKA (reference sequence). The CDR3 has 16 residues. The CDR3: CSASLAGDTYQETQYF. In DNA form, the CDR3 reads TGCAGTGCTAGTCTAGCGGGGGACACGTACCAAGAGACCCAGTACTTC.

This rearrangement joins TRBV6-4 to TRBJ1-1, with D tentatively TRBD1 (5 bases). The CDR3 is 20 residues long. V lost 5 bases and J 0 bases, leaving 28 bases between the germline ends. Germline lookup yields CDR1 MRHNA and CDR2 SNTAGT. The CDR3 loop is CASSTLLRETEPIMNTEAFF. CDR3 DNA: TGTGCCAGCAGTACCCTCCTTCGGGAGACAGAACCTATTATGAACACTGAAGCTTTCTTT.

The chain recombines TRBV14 with TRBJ1-1; 7 positions match TRBD1. Trimming cost V 2 bases and J 0 bases; bases outside gene matches: 6. The CDR3 extends over 16 amino acids. The germline CDR1 and CDR2 sequences are SGHDN and FVKESK. This CDR3 reads CASSQRQGNMNTEAFF. The CDR3, as DNA: TGTGCCAGCAGCCAAAGACAGGGAAACATGAACACTGAAGCTTTCTTT.

The chain combines TRBV12-5 with TRBJ1-4; possibly TRBD1 for D (5 bases). The CDR3 sequence is 14 residues long. Germline-derived CDR1 and CDR2 are LGHNT and FRNRAP. Trimming stripped 5 bases from V and 2 bases from J, with 9 bases between. CDR3 in DNA: TGTGCTAGTGGTCCAGGGTATACTAATGAAAAACTGTTTTTT. It encodes CASGPGYTNEKLFF.

The count of this clone is one. V is TRBV18 and J is TRBJ1-1; 10 nucleotides line up with TRBD1. The CDR3 sequence is 16 residues long. The V gene's germline CDR1 is KGHSH and CDR2 LQKENI. The J segment lost 10 bases and the V segment lost 0 bases, leaving 11 bases of the junction unmatched. The CDR3 nucleotides are TGTGCCAGCTCACCACCTGGACAGGGGGAAAGGAGCGGAGCTTTCTTT. Translation gives CASSPPGQGERSGAFF.

The gene calls are TRBV9 and TRBJ1-1; 7 nucleotides agree with TRBD1. The CDR3 has 14 amino acids. The germline gives CDR1 SGDLS, CDR2 YYNGEE. V lost 4 bases and J lost 7; bases outside the gene matches: 10. CDR3 DNA sequence: TGTGCCAGCAGCCCAACAGGGGCCAGCATTGAAGCTTTCTTT. It encodes CASSPTGASIEAFF. The full variable domain, in which reference TRBV9 and TRBJ1-1 provide the parts outside the CDR3, is DSGVTQTPKHLITATGQRVTLRCSPRSGDLSVYWYQQSLDQGLQFLIQYYNGEERAKGNILERFSAQQFPDLHSELNLSSLELGDSALYFCASSPTGASIEAFFGQGTRLTVV.

The chain is built from TRBV19 and TRBJ1-1, with a weak D call TRBD1 (6 bases). The V end was cut by 6 bases, the J end by 9 bases, with 17 bases between. This CDR3 spans 13 amino acids. CDR1 LNHDA and CDR2 SQIVND come from the germline V gene (reference sequence). The CDR3 bases are TGTGCCAGTAGACGTATCGACAGGCCGCAAGCTTTCTTT. Protein sequence: CASRRIDRPQAFF.

V is TRBV5-3 and J is TRBJ1-2; D ambiguous. TRBV5-3 is placed among ORFs of uncertain function. The CDR3 is 16 residues long. V lost 1 base and J 7 bases, leaving 20 bases between the germline ends. CDR3 protein: CARSLCLEGGLSGYTF. In DNA, the CDR3 is TGTGCCAGAAGCTTGTGTTTGGAGGGAGGGTTGAGTGGCTACACCTTC.

This CDR3 reads CAISTGDDYGYTF. The DNA of the CDR3 is TGTGCCATCAGTACAGGGGACGACTATGGCTACACCTTC. V gene TRBV10-3 combines with J gene TRBJ1-2; TRBD1 matches 7 bases. Looked up from germline, CDR1 is ENHRY and CDR2 is SYGVKD. The V segment lost 5 bases and the J segment 3 bases; nucleotides outside the gene matches: 3. This CDR3 is built from 13 residues.

The rearrangement uses TRBV15 and TRBJ2-7; no reliable D call. The CDR3 consists of 13 residues. Trimming took 0 bases from V and 6 from J, leaving 9 bases between them. Looked up from germline, CDR1 is LNHNV and CDR2 is YYDKDF (reference sequence). Here the CDR3 DNA reads TGTGCCACCAGCAGAGACCTCTATCGCGAGCAGTACGTC. Translation gives CATSRDLYREQYV.

J is TRBJ1-5 and V is TRBV18; TRBD1 matches at 9 bases. Germline CDR1 KGHSH, CDR2 LQKENI. V shed 0 bases and J 0 bases; nucleotides not matched to a gene: 3. This CDR3 spans 17 amino acids. CDR3 in DNA: TGTGCCAGCTCACCACCGGGACAGGGTTATAGCAATCAGCCCCAGCATTTT. Its protein product is CASSPPGQGYSNQPQHF.

This clone was recorded only once. This chain connects TRBV5-1 to TRBJ2-3; D remains ambiguous. Trimming stripped 1 base from V and 5 bases from J, with 11 bases between. This CDR3 is built from 14 residues. The germline V gene encodes CDR1 SGHRS and CDR2 YFSETQ. CDR3 residues: CASSLSQDGDTQYF. CDR3 DNA: TGCGCCAGCAGCTTGTCTCAGGATGGAGATACGCAGTATTTT.

V gene TRBV18 combines with J gene TRBJ1-4; 9 bases line up with TRBD1. V gave up 3 bases and J gave up 4 bases; unmatched junction bases: 6. There are 16 residues in the CDR3. The germline V gene has CDR1 KGHSH and CDR2 LQKENI. The CDR3 here is CASSPWTGDINEKLFF. CDR3 sequence (DNA): TGTGCCAGCTCACCTTGGACAGGGGACATTAATGAAAAACTGTTTTTT. The entire variable domain, with the rest obtained from reference TRBV18 and TRBJ1-4, is as follows: NAGVMQNPRHLVRRRGQEARLRCSPMKGHSHVYWYRQLPEEGLKFMVYLQKENIIDESGMPKERFSAEFPKEGPSILRIQQVVRGDSAAYFCASSPWTGDINEKLFFGSGTQLSVL.

V usage is TRBV7-2 and J usage is TRBJ1-1, with 12 bases identical to TRBD1. Germline loops: CDR1 SGHTA, CDR2 FQGNSA. V lost 1 base and J lost 10; bases outside the gene matches: 10. The CDR3 runs to 16 residues. This CDR3 reads CASSLVSGTGGGRAFF. DNA of the CDR3: TGTGCCAGCAGCTTAGTAAGTGGGACAGGGGGCGGTCGAGCTTTCTTT.

Comments on this clone: This sample includes further DNA sequences coding for the same CDR3. The V and J genes are TRBV5-1 and TRBJ1-3; maybe TRBD1 (6 bases). Germline V gives CDR1 SGHRS, CDR2 YFSETQ. V gave up 2 bases and J gave up 1 base, with 7 bases separating them. This CDR3 comprises 14 residues. CDR3 region: CASSLQGSGNTIYF. The CDR3 DNA reads TGCGCCAGCAGCTTACAGGGTTCTGGAAACACCATATATTTT. Filled out from reference TRBV5-1 and TRBJ1-3, the complete variable domain reads KAGVTQTPRYLIKTRGQQVTLSCSPISGHRSVSWYQQTPGQGLQFLFEYFSETQRNKGNFPGRFSGRQFSNSRSEMNVSTLELGDSALYLCASSLQGSGNTIYFGEGSWLTVV.